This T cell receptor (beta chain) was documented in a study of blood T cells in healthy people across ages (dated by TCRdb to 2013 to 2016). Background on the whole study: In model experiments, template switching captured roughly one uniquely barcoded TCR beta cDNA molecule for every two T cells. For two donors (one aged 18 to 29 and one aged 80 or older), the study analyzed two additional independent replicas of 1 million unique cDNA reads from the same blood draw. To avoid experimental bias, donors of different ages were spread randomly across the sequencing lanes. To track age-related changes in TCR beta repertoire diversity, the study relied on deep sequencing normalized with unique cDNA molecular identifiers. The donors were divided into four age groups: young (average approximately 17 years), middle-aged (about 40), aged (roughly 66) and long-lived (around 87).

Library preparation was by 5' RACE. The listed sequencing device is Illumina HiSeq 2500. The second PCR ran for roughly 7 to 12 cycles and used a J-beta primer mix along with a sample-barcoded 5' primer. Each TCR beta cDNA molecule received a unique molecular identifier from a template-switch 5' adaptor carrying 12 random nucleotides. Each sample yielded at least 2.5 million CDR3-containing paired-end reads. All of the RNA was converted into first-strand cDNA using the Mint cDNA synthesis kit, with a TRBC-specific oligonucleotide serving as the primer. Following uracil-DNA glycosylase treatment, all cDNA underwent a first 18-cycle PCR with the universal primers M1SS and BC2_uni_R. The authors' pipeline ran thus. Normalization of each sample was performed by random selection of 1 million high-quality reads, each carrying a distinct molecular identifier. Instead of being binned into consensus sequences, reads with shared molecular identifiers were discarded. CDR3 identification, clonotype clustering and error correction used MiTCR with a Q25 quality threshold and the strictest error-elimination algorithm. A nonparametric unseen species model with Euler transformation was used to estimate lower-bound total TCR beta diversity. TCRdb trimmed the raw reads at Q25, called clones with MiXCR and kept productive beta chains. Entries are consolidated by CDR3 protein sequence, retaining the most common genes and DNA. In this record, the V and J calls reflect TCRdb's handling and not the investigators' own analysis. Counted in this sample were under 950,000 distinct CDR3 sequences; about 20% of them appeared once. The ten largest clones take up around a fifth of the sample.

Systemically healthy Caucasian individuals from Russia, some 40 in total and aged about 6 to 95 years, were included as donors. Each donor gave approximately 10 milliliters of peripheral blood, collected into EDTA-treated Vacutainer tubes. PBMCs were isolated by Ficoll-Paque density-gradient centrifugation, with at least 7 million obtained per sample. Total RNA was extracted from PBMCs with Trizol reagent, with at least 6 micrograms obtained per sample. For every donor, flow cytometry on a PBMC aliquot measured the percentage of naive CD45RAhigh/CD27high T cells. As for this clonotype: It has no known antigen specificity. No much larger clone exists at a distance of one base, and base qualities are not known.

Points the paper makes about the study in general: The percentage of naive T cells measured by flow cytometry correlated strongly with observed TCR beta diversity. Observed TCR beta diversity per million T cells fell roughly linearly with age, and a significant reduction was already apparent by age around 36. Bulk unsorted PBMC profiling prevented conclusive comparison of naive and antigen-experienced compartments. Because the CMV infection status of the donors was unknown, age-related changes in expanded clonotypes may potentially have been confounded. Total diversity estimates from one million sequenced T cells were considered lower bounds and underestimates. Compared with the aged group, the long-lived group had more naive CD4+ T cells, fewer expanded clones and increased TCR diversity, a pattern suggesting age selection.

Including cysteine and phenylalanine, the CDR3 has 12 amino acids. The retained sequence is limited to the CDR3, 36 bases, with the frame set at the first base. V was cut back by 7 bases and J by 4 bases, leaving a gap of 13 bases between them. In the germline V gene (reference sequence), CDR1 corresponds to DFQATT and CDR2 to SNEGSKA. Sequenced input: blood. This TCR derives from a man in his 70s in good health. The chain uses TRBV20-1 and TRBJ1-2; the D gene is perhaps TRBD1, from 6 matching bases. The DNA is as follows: TGCAGTGTTGCAGGGGTTATCTATGGCTACACCTTC. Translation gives CSVAGVIYGYTF.